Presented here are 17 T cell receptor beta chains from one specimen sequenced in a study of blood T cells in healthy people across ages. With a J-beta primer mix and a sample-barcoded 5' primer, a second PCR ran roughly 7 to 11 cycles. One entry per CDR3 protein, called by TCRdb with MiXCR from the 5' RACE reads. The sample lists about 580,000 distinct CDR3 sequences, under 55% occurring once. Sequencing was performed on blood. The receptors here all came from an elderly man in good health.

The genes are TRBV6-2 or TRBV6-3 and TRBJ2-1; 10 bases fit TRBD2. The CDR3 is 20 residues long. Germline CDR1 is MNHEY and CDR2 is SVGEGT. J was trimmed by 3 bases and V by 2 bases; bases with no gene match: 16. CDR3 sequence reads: CASSYPRISGGPPNYNEQFF. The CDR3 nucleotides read TGTGCCAGCAGTTACCCGAGAATTAGCGGGGGGCCCCCTAACTACAATGAGCAGTTCTTC.

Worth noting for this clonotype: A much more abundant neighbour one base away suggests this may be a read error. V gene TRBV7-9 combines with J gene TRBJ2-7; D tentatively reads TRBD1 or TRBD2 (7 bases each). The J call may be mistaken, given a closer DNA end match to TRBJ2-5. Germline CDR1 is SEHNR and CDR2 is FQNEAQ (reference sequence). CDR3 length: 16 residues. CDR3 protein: CAGRGMSTGGGETQYF. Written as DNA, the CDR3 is TGTGCCGGCAGGGGGATGTCGACGGGAGGTGGGGAGACCCAGTACTTC.

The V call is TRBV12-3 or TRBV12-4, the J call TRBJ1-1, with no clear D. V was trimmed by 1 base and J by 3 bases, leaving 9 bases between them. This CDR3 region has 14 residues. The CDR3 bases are TGTGCCAGCAGTTTAGTGATCGGGGACACTGAAGCTTTCTTT. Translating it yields CASSLVIGDTEAFF.

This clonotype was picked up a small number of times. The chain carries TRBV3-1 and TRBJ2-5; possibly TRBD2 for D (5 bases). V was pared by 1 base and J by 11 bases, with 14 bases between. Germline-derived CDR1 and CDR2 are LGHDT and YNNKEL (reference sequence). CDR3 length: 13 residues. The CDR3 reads CASSQGDTREQYF. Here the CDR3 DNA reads TGTGCCAGCAGCCAAGGAGACACGAGGGAGCAGTACTTC.

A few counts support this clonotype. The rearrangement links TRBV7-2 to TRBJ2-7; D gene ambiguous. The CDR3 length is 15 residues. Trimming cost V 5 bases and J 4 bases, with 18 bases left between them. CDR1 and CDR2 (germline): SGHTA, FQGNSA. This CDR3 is CASSPHSTEPYEQYF. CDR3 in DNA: TGTGCCAGCAGCCCTCACTCGACCGAGCCGTACGAGCAGTACTTC.

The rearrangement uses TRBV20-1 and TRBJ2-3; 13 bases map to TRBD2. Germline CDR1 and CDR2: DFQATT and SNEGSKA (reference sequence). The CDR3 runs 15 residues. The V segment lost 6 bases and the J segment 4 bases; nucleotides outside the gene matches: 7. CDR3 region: CSALGLAGLSDTQYF. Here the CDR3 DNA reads TGCAGTGCCCTGGGACTAGCGGGGTTGTCAGATACGCAGTATTTT.

CDR3 sequence (DNA): TGTGCCAGCAGCCTTAGGAGGACAGGGAGAGGTGGTTACAATGAGCAGTTCTTC. As protein: CASSLRRTGRGGYNEQFF. This sequence joins TRBV7-2 and TRBJ2-1; 8 bases are a match to TRBD1. CDR1 is SGHTA, CDR2 FQGNSA, per germline. V trimming: 5 bases; J trimming: 4 bases; junction bases outside the gene matches: 16. This CDR3 spans 18 amino acids. Together with reference TRBV7-2 and TRBJ2-1, the CDR3 gives the full variable domain: GAGVSQSPSNKVTEKGKDVELRCDPISGHTALYWYRQSLGQGLEFLIYFQGNSAPDKSGLPSDRFSAERTGGSVSTLTIQRTQQEDSAVYLCASSLRRTGRGGYNEQFFGPGTRLTVL.

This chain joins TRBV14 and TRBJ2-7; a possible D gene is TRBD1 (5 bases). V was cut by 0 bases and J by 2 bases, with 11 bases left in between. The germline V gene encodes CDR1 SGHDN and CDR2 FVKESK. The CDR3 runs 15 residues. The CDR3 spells CASSQESGHPYEQYF. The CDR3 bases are TGTGCCAGCAGCCAAGAATCCGGACACCCCTACGAGCAGTACTTC.

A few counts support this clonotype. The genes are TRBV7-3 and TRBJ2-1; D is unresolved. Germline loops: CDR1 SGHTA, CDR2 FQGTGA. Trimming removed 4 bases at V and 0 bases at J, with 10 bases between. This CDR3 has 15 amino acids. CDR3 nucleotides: TGTGCCAGCAGCTCCGGTGCGACCTCCTACAATGAGCAGTTCTTC. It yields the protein CASSSGATSYNEQFF.

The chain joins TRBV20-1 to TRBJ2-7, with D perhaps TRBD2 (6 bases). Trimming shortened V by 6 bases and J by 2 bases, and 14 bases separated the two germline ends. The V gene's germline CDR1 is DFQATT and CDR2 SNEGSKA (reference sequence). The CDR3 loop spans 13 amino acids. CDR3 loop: CSAIRDSAYEQYF. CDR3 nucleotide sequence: TGCAGTGCAATCCGGGACTCAGCCTACGAGCAGTACTTC.

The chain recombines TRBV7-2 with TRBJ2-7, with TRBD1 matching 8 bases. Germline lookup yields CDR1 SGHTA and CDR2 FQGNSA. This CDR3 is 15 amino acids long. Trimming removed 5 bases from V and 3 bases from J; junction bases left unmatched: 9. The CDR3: CASSVGTGDLYEQYF. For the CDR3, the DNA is TGTGCCAGCAGCGTCGGGACAGGCGACCTCTACGAGCAGTACTTC.

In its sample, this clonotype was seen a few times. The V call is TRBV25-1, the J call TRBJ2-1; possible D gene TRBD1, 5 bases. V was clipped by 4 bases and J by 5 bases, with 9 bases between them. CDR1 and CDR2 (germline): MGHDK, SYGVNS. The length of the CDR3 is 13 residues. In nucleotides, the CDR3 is TGTGCCAGCAGTGGGCAGGGCAACAATGAGCAGTTCTTC. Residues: CASSGQGNNEQFF. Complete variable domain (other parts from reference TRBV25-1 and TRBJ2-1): EADIYQTPRYLVIGTGKKITLECSQTMGHDKMYWYQQDPGMELHLIHYSYGVNSTEKGDLSSESTVSRIRTEHFPLTLESARPSHTSQYLCASSGQGNNEQFFGPGTRLTVL.

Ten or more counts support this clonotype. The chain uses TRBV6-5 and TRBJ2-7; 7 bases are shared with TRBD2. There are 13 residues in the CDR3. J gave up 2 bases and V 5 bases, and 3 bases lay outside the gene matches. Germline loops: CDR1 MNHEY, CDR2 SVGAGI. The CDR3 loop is CASSGDYPYEQYF. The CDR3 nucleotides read TGTGCCAGCAGTGGGGACTATCCCTACGAGCAGTACTTC.

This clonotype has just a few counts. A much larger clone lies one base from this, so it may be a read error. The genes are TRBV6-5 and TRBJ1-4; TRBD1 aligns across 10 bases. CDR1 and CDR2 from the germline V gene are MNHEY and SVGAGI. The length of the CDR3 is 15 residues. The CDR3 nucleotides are TGTGCCAGCAGTCGACAGGGGGCCCATAATGAAAAACCGTTTTTT. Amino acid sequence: CASSRQGAHNEKPFF.

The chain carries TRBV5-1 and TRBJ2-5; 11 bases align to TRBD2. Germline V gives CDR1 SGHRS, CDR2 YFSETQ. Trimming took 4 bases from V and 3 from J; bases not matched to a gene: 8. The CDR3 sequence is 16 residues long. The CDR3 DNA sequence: TGCGCCAGCAGCGGTGGGACTAGCGGCAGGGAAGAGACCCAGTACTTC. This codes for CASSGGTSGREETQYF.

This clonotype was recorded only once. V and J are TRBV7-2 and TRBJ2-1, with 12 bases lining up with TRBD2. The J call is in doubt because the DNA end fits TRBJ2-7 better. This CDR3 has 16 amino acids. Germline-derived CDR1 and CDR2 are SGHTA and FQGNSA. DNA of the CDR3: TGTGCCAGCAGCTCACAGACTAGCGGGAGACGTAATGAGCAGTACTTC. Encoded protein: CASSSQTSGRRNEQYF.

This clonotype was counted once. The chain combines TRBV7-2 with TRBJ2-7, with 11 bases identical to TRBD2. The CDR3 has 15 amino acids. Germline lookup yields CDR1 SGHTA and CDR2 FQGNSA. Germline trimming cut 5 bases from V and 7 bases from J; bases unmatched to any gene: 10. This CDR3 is CASSQTSGKSGEQYF. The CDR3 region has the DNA TGTGCCAGCAGCCAGACTAGCGGGAAGTCGGGGGAGCAGTACTTC.